Below, 20 T cell receptor beta chains from the same sample are listed, as sequenced in a study of shared clonotypes between healthy human individuals. Only in-frame clones appear in the TCRdb table, and some are missing; sequencing was by immunoSEQ multiplex PCR. Of fewer than 850,000 clones in the sample, less than 80% are singletons; the top ten hold under 2%. Sample: memory CD4+ T cells sorted from blood. Subset reported: CD45RA-negative fraction. These receptors were obtained from a woman in her 30s in good health.

The chain joins TRBV28 to TRBJ2-7, with D possibly matching TRBD1 (6 bases). The CDR3 length is 15 residues. Germline CDR1 is MDHEN and CDR2 is SYDVKM. The germline V and J ends were trimmed by 1 base and 2 bases, with 12 bases remaining between them. In nucleotides, the CDR3 is TGTGCCAGCAGTTTATTTAGGACAGCTCCCTACGAGCAGTACTTC. Translation gives CASSLFRTAPYEQYF.

Concerning this clone: This specimen includes other DNA sequences encoding the same CDR3. The chain employs TRBV7-6 and TRBJ1-5, with D unresolved. V was trimmed by 0 bases and J by 3 bases, leaving 3 bases between them. Germline values: CDR1 SGHVS, CDR2 FNYEAQ. The CDR3 spans 13 residues. This CDR3 reads CASSLATNQPQHF. The CDR3 region has the DNA TGTGCCAGCAGCTTAGCTACCAATCAGCCCCAGCATTTT.

The chain has TRBV7-9 and TRBJ2-3, with D hard to call. The CDR3 length is 15 residues. Germline V gene lookup returns CDR1 SEHNR and CDR2 FQNEAQ (reference sequence). Trimming cost V 5 bases and J 4 bases, with 16 bases left between them. The CDR3 sequence is CASSPFSAQPDTQYF. CDR3 sequence (DNA): TGTGCCAGCAGCCCGTTCTCAGCGCAGCCAGATACGCAGTATTTT.

CDR3 in amino acids: CASSLEGKNYGYTF. The DNA of the CDR3 is TGTGCCAGCAGCTTGGAGGGGAAGAATTATGGCTACACCTTC. This chain connects TRBV5-4 to TRBJ1-2, with D possibly being TRBD1 (5 bases). V was pared by 0 bases and J by 5 bases, with 11 bases between. CDR1 and CDR2 (germline): SGHNT, YYREEE (reference sequence). This CDR3 contains 14 residues.

The table lists this clone with a count of one. V and J are TRBV28 and TRBJ1-5, with D possibly being TRBD1 (5 bases). The V gene lost 2 bases and the J gene lost 6 bases, with 11 bases spanning the gap. From germline, CDR1 is MDHEN and CDR2 SYDVKM. The CDR3 has 14 residues. The CDR3 is CASSLRGDGQPQHF. The CDR3 coding sequence is TGTGCCAGCAGTTTAAGAGGGGACGGTCAGCCCCAGCATTTT. The full variable domain, rest sourced from reference TRBV28 and TRBJ1-5, is DVKVTQSSRYLVKRTGEKVFLECVQDMDHENMFWYRQDPGLGLRLIYFSYDVKMKEKGDIPEGYSVSREKKERFSLILESASTNQTSMYLCASSLRGDGQPQHFGDGTRLSIL.

The J gene is TRBJ2-7, the V gene TRBV5-5, with 9 bases aligning to TRBD1. Germline V CDR1 and CDR2: SGHKS, YYEKEE (reference sequence). The V and J ends lost 1 base and 7 bases, in that order; junction bases with no gene match: 12. The CDR3 runs to 16 residues. DNA for the CDR3: TGTGCCAGCAGCTTGAATGCCGGGACAGGGTCGGAAGAGCAGTACTTC. Translation gives CASSLNAGTGSEEQYF.

The chain employs TRBV29-1 and TRBJ2-7; TRBD1 agrees at 7 bases. V lost 4 bases, J lost 4 bases, and 7 bases stayed unmatched. The CDR3 length is 13 residues. The V gene's germline CDR1 is SQVTM and CDR2 ANQGSEA. Written as DNA, the CDR3 is TGCAGCGTTGCCCGGGACAGAGGTTACGAGCAGTACTTC. It specifies CSVARDRGYEQYF.

This sequence joins TRBV18 and TRBJ1-2; 7 bases fit TRBD1. V lost 3 bases and J lost 7; bases outside the gene matches: 5. The CDR3 is 13 amino acids. Looked up from germline, CDR1 is KGHSH and CDR2 is LQKENI. The CDR3 reads CASSPGQVAGYTF. CDR3 DNA: TGTGCCAGCTCACCTGGACAGGTAGCTGGCTACACCTTC.

The chain links TRBV6-1 to TRBJ1-5, with D unclear. The CDR3 sequence is 13 residues long. V lost 2 bases, J lost 6 bases, and 8 bases lay in between. Germline CDR1 is MNHNS and CDR2 is SASEGT. The CDR3 reads CASSELIGQPQHF. CDR3 nucleotides: TGTGCCAGCAGTGAACTTATAGGTCAGCCCCAGCATTTT.

This rearrangement joins TRBV28 to TRBJ2-7, with unresolved D. The V and J ends lost 6 bases and 1 base respectively, with 7 bases between them. The CDR3 is 12 residues long. CDR1 MDHEN and CDR2 SYDVKM come from the germline V gene. CDR3: CASRGNSYEQYF. Here the CDR3 DNA reads TGTGCCAGCAGGGGAAATTCCTACGAGCAGTACTTC.

The chain recombines TRBV5-6 with TRBJ2-5, with a possible D match to TRBD2 (6 bases). This CDR3 region has 16 residues. Germline values: CDR1 SGHDT, CDR2 YYEEEE. The V gene lost 4 bases and the J gene lost 5 bases, with 21 bases spanning the gap. This CDR3 is CASSSPRERAGETQYF. The CDR3 DNA follows: TGTGCCAGCAGCAGCCCCCGGGAGAGGGCGGGGGAGACCCAGTACTTC.

This clone has ten or more counts. The V and J genes are TRBV5-1 and TRBJ2-1; 10 positions agree with TRBD2. The CDR3 runs 16 residues. Germline trimming cut 6 bases from V and 2 bases from J; bases unmatched to any gene: 8. CDR1 and CDR2 from the germline V gene are SGHRS and YFSETQ. The CDR3 spells CASNLAGVTAYNEQFF. The CDR3 DNA is TGCGCCAGCAACCTAGCGGGAGTCACGGCCTACAATGAGCAGTTCTTC.

The J gene is TRBJ2-3, the V gene TRBV2; the D is unclear. Germline V gene lookup returns CDR1 SNHLY and CDR2 FYNNEI. CDR3 length: 14 amino acids. V gave up 8 bases and J gave up 4 bases, with 16 bases separating them. The CDR3 coding sequence is TGTGCCAGCGGTATCTGGGTAAGGGCAGATACGCAGTATTTT. The encoded protein is CASGIWVRADTQYF.

The J gene is TRBJ2-1, the V gene TRBV4-2, with 8 bases aligning to TRBD2. Trimming took 0 bases from V and 6 from J; bases not matched to a gene: 16. The CDR3 length is 19 residues. CDR1 is LGHNA and CDR2 is YNFKEQ in the germline V gene. This chain's CDR3 is CASSQESPRAGVWGNEQFF. The CDR3 region has the DNA TGTGCCAGCAGCCAAGAATCCCCTCGAGCGGGAGTTTGGGGCAATGAGCAGTTCTTC.

The chain recombines TRBV5-1 with TRBJ2-3, with D perhaps TRBD1 or TRBD2 (6 bases each). Germline V gene sequence: CDR1 SGHRS, CDR2 YFSETQ. With 4 bases removed from V and 4 bases from J, the gap between germline ends came to 22 bases. This CDR3 has 17 amino acids. CDR3 sequence reads: CASSASGTSPGADTQYF. The CDR3 DNA reads TGCGCCAGCAGCGCCTCCGGGACATCCCCGGGGGCAGATACGCAGTATTTT.

V and J are TRBV29-1 and TRBJ2-1; 10 nucleotides align to TRBD1. CDR1 and CDR2 from the germline V gene are SQVTM and ANQGSEA. CDR3 length: 13 amino acids. The J segment lost 8 bases and the V segment lost 4 bases, leaving 5 bases of the junction unmatched. This CDR3 is CSVGDRGAYEQFF. CDR3 coding DNA: TGCAGCGTTGGGGACAGGGGCGCGTATGAGCAGTTCTTC.

The chain couples TRBV18 to TRBJ2-7; D perhaps matches TRBD1 (6 bases). CDR3 length: 15 residues. V was cut by 4 bases and J by 3 bases, with 16 bases left in between. Germline lookup yields CDR1 KGHSH and CDR2 LQKENI. CDR3: CASSLTGMGIYEQYF. The DNA for the CDR3 is TGTGCCAGCTCACTCACAGGGATGGGAATCTACGAGCAGTACTTC.

The V call is TRBV7-2, the J call TRBJ2-7, with TRBD1 identical over 8 bases. This CDR3 is built from 14 residues. CDR1 and CDR2 from the germline V gene are SGHTA and FQGNSA. The ends lost 2 bases at V and 5 bases at J; junction bases unmatched: 5. Here the CDR3 DNA reads TGTGCCAGCAGCTTATCAGGGGGCAACGACGAGCAGTACTTC. Protein: CASSLSGGNDEQYF. Full variable domain (missing parts from reference TRBV7-2 and TRBJ2-7): GAGVSQSPSNKVTEKGKDVELRCDPISGHTALYWYRQSLGQGLEFLIYFQGNSAPDKSGLPSDRFSAERTGGSVSTLTIQRTQQEDSAVYLCASSLSGGNDEQYFGPGTRLTVT.

This chain uses TRBV5-4 with TRBJ2-7, with TRBD1 matching over 9 bases. Germline values: CDR1 SGHNT, CDR2 YYREEE (reference sequence). This CDR3 has 15 amino acids. Germline trimming cut 4 bases from V and 0 bases from J; bases unmatched to any gene: 5. The CDR3, as DNA: TGTGCCAGCAGCGGGGGGACAGGGTTCTCCTACGAGCAGTACTTC. Its translation: CASSGGTGFSYEQYF.

The count of this clone is one. The chain is built from TRBV7-8 and TRBJ2-3; the match to TRBD2 covers 10 bases. Trimming at V came to 1 base and at J to 4 bases, leaving 8 bases not matched to a gene. The CDR3 is 17 amino acids. Per the germline V gene, CDR1 is SGHVS and CDR2 is FQNEAQ. CDR3: CASSLGRWLAGADTQYF. The CDR3 DNA reads as TGTGCCAGCAGCTTAGGGAGATGGCTAGCGGGAGCAGATACGCAGTATTTT.